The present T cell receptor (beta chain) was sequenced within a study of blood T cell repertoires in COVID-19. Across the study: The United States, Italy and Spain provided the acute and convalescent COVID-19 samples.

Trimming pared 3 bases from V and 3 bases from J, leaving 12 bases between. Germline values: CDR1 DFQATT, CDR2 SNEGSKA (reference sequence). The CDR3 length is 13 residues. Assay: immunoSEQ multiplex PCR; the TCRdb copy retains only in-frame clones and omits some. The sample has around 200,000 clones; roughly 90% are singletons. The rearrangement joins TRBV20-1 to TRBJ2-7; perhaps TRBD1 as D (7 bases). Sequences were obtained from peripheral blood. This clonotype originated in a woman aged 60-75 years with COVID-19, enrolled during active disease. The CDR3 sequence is CSASGGGYYEQYF. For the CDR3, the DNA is TGCAGTGCTAGTGGAGGGGGCTACTACGAGCAGTACTTC.